The 4 T cell receptor beta chains listed next were all sequenced from one sample in a study of cytomegalovirus exposure and HLA in healthy donors. The PCR contained 60 Vbeta and 13 Jbeta primers. The repertoire was sequenced with immunoSEQ multiplex PCR; TCRdb's copy has only in-frame clones and lacks some. The sample carries 160,000 or so clones, 80% to 85% recorded once. Sequencing was done on a sample of PBMCs. The receptors were gathered from a woman in her late teens or twenties in good health and CMV-seronegative.

The chain is built from TRBV30 and TRBJ2-6; the D gene is possibly TRBD2 (5 bases). The ends were cut back, 4 bases at V and 0 bases at J, with 7 bases in the middle. Germline CDR1 is GTSNPN and CDR2 is SVGIG (reference sequence). CDR3 length: 14 amino acids. The DNA for the CDR3 is TGTGCCTGGAAGGAGGTCTCTGGGGCCAACGTCCTGACTTTC. This encodes CAWKEVSGANVLTF.

The chain joins TRBV11-2 to TRBJ1-2; 9 bases line up with TRBD1. Trimming at V came to 5 bases and at J to 5 bases, leaving 9 bases not matched to a gene. Germline V gene sequence: CDR1 SGHAT, CDR2 FQNNGV. The CDR3 runs to 15 residues. CDR3 sequence (DNA): TGTGCCAGCAGCGCATACAGGGGGCGTAGATATGGCTACACCTTC. It encodes CASSAYRGRRYGYTF.

The chain recombines TRBV10-1 with TRBJ1-1; D gene ambiguous. Trimming removed 5 bases from V and 1 base from J, with 8 bases in between. Germline CDR1 is WNHNN and CDR2 is SYGVQD (reference sequence). This CDR3 region has 13 residues. DNA for the CDR3: TGCGCCAGCAGTTACAGTAAGAACACTGAAGCTTTCTTT. The encoded protein is CASSYSKNTEAFF.

The J gene is TRBJ2-2, the V gene TRBV7-6; TRBD1 agrees at 7 bases. There are 15 residues in the CDR3. V dropped 4 bases and J dropped 5; count of bases not matched to a gene: 7. The germline gives CDR1 SGHVS, CDR2 FNYEAQ. DNA for the CDR3: TGTGCCAGCAGCTCACGACAGGGTATGACCGGGGAGCTGTTTTTT. Translation gives CASSSRQGMTGELFF.